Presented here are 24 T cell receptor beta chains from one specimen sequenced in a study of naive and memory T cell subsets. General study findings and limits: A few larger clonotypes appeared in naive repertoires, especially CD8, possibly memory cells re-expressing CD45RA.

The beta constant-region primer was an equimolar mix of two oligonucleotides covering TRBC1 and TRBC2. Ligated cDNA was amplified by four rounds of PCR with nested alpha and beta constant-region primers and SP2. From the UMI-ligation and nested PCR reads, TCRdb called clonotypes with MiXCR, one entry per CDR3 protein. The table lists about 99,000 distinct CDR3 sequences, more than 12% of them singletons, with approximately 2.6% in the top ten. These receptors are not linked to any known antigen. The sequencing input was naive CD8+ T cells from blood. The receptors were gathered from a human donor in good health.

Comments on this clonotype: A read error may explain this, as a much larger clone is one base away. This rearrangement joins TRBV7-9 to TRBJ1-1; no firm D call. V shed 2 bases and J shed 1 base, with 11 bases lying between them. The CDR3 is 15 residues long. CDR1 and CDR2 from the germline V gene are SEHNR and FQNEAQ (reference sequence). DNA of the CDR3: TGTGCCAGCAGCTTATTTAAGGGCCCGAACACTGAAGCTTTCTTT. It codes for CASSLFKGPNTEAFF.

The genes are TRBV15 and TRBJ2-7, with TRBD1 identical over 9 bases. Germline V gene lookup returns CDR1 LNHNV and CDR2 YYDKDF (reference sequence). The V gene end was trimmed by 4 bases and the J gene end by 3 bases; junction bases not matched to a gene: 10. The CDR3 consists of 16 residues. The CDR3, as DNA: TGTGCCACCAGCACTACGCTCAGGGACAGGGTCTACGAGCAGTACTTC. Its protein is CATSTTLRDRVYEQYF.

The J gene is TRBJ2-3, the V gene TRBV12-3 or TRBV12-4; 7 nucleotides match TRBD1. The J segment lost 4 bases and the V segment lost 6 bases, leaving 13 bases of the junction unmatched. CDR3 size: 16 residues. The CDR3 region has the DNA TGTGCCAGCAGCCTCGACAGGGAAAGTGAATCAGATACGCAGTATTTT. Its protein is CASSLDRESESDTQYF.

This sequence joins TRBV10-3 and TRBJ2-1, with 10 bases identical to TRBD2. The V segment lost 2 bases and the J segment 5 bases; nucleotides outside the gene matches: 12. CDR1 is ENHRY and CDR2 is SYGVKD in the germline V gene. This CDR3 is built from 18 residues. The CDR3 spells CAISEPNELAGTNNEQFF. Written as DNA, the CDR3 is TGTGCCATCAGTGAGCCCAACGAACTAGCGGGAACTAACAATGAGCAGTTCTTC.

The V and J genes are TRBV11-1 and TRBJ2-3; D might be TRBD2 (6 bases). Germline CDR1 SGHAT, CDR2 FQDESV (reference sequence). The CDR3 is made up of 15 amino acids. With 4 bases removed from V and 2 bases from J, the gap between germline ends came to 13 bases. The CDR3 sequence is CASSSSVRDTDTQYF. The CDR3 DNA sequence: TGTGCCAGCAGCTCTAGCGTGAGGGACACAGATACGCAGTATTTT.

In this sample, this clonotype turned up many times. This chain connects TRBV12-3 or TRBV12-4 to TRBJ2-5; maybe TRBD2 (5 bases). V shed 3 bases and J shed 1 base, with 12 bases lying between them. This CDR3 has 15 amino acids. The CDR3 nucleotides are TGTGCCAGCAGTTTGGTAGCGCGCCCCCAAGAGACCCAGTACTTC. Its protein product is CASSLVARPQETQYF.

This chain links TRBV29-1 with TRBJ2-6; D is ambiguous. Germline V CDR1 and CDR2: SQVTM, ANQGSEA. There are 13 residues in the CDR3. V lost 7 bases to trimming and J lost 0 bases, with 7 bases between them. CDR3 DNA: TGCAGCGCGAGTCCCTCTGGGGCCAACGTCCTGACTTTC. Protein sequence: CSASPSGANVLTF. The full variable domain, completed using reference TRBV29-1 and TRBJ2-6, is SAVISQKPSRDICQRGTSLTIQCQVDSQVTMMFWYRQQPGQSLTLIATANQGSEATYESGFVIDKFPISRPNLTFSTLTVSNMSPEDSSIYLCSASPSGANVLTFGAGSRLTVL.

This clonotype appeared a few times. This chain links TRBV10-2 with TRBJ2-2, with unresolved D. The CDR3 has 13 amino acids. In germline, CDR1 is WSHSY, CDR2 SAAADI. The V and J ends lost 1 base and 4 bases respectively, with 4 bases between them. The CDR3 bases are TGCGCCAGCAGTGAGTGGCGCACCGGGGAGCTGTTTTTT. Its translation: CASSEWRTGELFF.

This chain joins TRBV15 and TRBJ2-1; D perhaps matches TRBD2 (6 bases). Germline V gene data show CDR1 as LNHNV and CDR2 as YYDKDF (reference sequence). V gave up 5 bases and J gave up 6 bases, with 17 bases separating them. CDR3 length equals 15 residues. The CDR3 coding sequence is TGTGCCACCAGCGGACAAGAGGGACTCCTCAATGAGCAGTTCTTC. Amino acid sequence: CATSGQEGLLNEQFF.

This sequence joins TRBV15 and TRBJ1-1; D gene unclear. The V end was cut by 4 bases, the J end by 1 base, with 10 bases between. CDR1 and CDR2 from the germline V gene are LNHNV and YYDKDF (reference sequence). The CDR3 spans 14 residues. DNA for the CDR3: TGTGCCACCAGCACTTTCCCGGCGAACACTGAAGCTTTCTTT. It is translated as CATSTFPANTEAFF.

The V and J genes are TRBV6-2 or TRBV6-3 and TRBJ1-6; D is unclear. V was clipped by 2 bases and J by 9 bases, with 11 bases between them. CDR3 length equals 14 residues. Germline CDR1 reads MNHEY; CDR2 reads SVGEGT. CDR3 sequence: CASSYVGRGSPLHF. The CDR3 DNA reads TGTGCCAGCAGTTACGTCGGGAGAGGTTCACCCCTCCACTTT.

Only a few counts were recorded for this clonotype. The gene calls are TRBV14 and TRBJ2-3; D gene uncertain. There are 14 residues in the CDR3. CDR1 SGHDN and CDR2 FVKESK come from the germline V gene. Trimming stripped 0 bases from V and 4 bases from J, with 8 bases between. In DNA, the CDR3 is TGTGCCAGCAGCCAAGAACGTTTCGCAGATACGCAGTATTTT. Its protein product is CASSQERFADTQYF.

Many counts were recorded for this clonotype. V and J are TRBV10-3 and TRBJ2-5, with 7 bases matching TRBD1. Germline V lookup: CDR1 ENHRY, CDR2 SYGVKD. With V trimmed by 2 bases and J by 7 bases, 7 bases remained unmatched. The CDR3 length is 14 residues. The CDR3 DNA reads TGTGCCATCAGTGAGGGTCAGGGGGAATTGACCCAGTACTTC. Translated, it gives CAISEGQGELTQYF.

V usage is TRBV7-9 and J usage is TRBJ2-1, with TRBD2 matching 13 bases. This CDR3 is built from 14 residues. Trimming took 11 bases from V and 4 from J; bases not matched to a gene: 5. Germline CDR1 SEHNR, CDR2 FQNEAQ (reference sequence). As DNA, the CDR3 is TGTGCCGGGACTAGCGGGATTTTGTACAATGAGCAGTTCTTC. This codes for CAGTSGILYNEQFF.

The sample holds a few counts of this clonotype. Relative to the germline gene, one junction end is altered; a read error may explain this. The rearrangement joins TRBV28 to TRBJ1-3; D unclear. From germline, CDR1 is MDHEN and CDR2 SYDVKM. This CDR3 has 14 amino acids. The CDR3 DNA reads TGTGCCAGCAGTTTAACTTTCCCTGGGAACACCATATATTTT. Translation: CASSLTFPGNTIYF.

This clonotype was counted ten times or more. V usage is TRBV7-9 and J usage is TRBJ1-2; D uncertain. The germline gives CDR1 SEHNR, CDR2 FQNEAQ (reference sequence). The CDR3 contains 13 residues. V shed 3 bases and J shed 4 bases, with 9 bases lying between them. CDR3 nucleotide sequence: TGTGCCAGCAGCTTGAAGGTGTTCTATGGCTACACCTTC. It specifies CASSLKVFYGYTF.

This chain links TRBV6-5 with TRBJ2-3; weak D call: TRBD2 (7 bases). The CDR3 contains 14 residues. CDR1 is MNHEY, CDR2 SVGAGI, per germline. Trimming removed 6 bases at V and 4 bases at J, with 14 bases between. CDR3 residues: CASSSNGGPDTQYF. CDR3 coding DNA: TGTGCCAGCAGCTCAAACGGGGGGCCAGATACGCAGTATTTT.

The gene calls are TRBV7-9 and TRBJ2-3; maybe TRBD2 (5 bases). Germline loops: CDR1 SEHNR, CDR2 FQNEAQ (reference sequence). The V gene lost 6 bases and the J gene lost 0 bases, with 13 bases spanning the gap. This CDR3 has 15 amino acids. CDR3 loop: CASRVVGSSTDTQYF. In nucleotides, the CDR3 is TGTGCCAGCAGAGTAGTGGGGAGTAGCACAGATACGCAGTATTTT.

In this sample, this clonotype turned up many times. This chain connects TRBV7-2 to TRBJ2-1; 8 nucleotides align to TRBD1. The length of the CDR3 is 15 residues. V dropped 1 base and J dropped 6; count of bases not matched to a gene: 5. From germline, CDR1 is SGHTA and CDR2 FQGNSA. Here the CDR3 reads CASSLDIQGANEQFF. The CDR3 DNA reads TGTGCCAGCAGCTTAGACATCCAGGGGGCCAATGAGCAGTTCTTC.

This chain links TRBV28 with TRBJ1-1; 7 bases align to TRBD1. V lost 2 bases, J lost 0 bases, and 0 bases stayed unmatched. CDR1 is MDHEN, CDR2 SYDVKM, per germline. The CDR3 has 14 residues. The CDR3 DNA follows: TGTGCCAGCAGTTTAGACAGGGTGAACACTGAAGCTTTCTTT. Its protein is CASSLDRVNTEAFF.

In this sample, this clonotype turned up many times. The CDR3 is CASSLGPTGEWETQYF. The CDR3 coding sequence is TGTGCCAGCAGCTTAGGGCCGACAGGGGAGTGGGAGACCCAGTACTTC. The V gene is TRBV7-9, the J gene TRBJ2-5; 8 positions agree with TRBD1. Germline CDR1 reads SEHNR; CDR2 reads FQNEAQ (reference sequence). CDR3 length: 16 residues. The V and J ends lost 1 base and 5 bases, in that order; junction bases with no gene match: 9.

The DNA of the CDR3 is TGTGCCAGCAGGCAGACCCAGGGGGCCGGGAACACTGAAGCTTTCTTT. Residues: CASRQTQGAGNTEAFF. The V call is TRBV13, the J call TRBJ1-1; TRBD1 aligns across 8 bases. The V and J ends lost 6 bases and 1 base, in that order; junction bases with no gene match: 10. Germline values: CDR1 PRHDT, CDR2 FYEKMQ (reference sequence). CDR3 size: 16 residues.

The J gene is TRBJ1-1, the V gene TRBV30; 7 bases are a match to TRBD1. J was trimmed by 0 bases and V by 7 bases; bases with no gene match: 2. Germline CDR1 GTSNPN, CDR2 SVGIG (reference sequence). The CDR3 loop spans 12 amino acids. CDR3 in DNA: TGTGCCTTGGACAGGCTGAACACTGAAGCTTTCTTT. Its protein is CALDRLNTEAFF. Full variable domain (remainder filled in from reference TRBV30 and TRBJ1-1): SQTIHQWPATLVQPVGSPLSLECTVEGTSNPNLYWYRQAAGRGLQLLFYSVGIGQISSEVPQNLSASRPQDRQFILSSKKLLLSDSGFYLCALDRLNTEAFFGQGTRLTVV.

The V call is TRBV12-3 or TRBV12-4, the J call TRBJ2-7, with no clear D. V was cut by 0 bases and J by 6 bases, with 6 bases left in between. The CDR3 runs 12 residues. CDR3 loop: CASSLASSEQYF. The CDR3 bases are TGTGCCAGCAGTTTAGCCAGCTCCGAGCAGTACTTC.